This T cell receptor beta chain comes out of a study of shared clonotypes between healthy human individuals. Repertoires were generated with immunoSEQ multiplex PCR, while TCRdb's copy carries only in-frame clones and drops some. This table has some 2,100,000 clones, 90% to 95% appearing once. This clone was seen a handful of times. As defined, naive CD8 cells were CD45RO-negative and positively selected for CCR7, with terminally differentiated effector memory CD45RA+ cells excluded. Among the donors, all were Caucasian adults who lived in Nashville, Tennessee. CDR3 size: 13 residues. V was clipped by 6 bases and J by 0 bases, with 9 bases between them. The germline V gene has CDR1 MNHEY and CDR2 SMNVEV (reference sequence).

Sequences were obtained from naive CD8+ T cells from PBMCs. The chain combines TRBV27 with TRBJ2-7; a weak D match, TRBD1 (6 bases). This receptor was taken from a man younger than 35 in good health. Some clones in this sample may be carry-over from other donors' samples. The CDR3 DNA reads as TGTGCCAGCAGGGGGGACACCTCCTACGAGCAGTACTTC. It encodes CASRGDTSYEQYF.